This entry describes one TCR beta chain. J was trimmed by 8 bases and V by 0 bases; bases with no gene match: 12. Germline CDR1 DFQATT, CDR2 SNEGSKA (reference sequence). CDR3 length: 16 amino acids. The sample is drawn from a study of blood T cells in healthy people across ages. A second PCR, run for 7 to 11 cycles, used a sample-barcoded 5' primer plus a J-beta primer mix. TCRdb fed the 5' RACE reads into MiXCR, producing one record per CDR3 protein. In the table there are hundreds of thousands of distinct CDR3 sequences, 58% of which are singletons. V gene TRBV20-1 combines with J gene TRBJ2-1; TRBD2 aligns across 8 bases. This TCR was sampled from a man younger than 45 in good health. Sequences were obtained from blood. CDR3 coding DNA: TGCAGTGCTAGAGACCTCAGCGGGAGTGGGAGGTATGAGCAGTTCTTC. Protein sequence: CSARDLSGSGRYEQFF.